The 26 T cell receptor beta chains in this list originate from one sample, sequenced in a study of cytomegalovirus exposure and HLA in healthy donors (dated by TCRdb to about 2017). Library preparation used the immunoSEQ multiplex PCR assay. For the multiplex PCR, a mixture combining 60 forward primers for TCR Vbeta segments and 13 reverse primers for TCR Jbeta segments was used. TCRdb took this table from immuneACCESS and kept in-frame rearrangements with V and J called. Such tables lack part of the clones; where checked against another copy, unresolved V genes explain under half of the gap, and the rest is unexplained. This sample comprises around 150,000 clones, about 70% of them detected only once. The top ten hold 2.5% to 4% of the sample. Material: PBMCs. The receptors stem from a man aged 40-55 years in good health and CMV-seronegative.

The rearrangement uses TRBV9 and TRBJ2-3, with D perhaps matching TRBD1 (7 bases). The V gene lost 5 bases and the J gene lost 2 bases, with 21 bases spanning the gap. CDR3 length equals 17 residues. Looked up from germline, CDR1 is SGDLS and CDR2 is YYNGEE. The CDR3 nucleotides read TGTGCCAGCAGGGGGGGACCAGGGGGAGAAGTCACAGATACGCAGTATTTT. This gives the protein CASRGGPGGEVTDTQYF.

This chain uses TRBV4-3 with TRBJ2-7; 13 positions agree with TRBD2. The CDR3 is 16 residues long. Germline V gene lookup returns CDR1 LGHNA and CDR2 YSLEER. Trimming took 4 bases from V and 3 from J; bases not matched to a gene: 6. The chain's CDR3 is CASSPGLAGVVYEQYF. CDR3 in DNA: TGCGCCAGCAGCCCAGGACTAGCGGGAGTGGTCTACGAGCAGTACTTC.

The CDR3: CASKVAGKGEQYF. The CDR3 coding sequence is TGTGCCAGCAAGGTAGCGGGGAAGGGAGAGCAGTACTTC. The V call is TRBV6-5, the J call TRBJ2-7, with TRBD2 matching 8 bases. Trimming removed 7 bases from V and 7 bases from J; junction bases left unmatched: 9. There are 13 residues in the CDR3. Germline CDR1 is MNHEY and CDR2 is SVGAGI.

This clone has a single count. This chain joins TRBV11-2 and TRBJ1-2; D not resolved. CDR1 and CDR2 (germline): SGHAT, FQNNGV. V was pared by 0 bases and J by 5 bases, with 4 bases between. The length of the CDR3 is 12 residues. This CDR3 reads CASSLETYGYTF. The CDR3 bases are TGTGCCAGCAGCTTAGAGACTTATGGCTACACCTTC.

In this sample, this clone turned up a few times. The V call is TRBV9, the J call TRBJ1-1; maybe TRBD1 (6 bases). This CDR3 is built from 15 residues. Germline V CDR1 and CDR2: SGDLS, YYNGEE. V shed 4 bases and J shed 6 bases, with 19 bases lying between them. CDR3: CASSPHLQGNAEAFF. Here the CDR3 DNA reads TGTGCCAGCAGCCCGCACCTACAGGGTAACGCTGAAGCTTTCTTT.

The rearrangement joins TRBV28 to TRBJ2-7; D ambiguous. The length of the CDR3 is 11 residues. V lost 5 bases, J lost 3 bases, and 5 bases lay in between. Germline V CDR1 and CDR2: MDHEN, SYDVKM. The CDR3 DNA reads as TGTGCCAGCAGTGACAACTACGAGCAGTACTTC. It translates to CASSDNYEQYF.

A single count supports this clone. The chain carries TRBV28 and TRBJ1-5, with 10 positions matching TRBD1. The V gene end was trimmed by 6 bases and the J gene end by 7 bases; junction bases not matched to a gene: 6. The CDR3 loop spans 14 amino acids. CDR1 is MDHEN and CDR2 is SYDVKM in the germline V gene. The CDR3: CASRPGQGYQPQHF. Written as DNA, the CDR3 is TGTGCCAGCAGGCCGGGACAGGGGTACCAGCCCCAGCATTTT. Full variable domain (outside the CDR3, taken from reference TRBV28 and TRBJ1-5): DVKVTQSSRYLVKRTGEKVFLECVQDMDHENMFWYRQDPGLGLRLIYFSYDVKMKEKGDIPEGYSVSREKKERFSLILESASTNQTSMYLCASRPGQGYQPQHFGDGTRLSIL.

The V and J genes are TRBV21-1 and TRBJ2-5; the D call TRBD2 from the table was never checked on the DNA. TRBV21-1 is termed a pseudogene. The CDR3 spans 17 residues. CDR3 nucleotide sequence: TGTGCCAGCAGCACTTCACCGGGGGGTTCGAGGGAAGAGACCCAGTACTTC. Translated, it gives CASSTSPGGSREETQYF.

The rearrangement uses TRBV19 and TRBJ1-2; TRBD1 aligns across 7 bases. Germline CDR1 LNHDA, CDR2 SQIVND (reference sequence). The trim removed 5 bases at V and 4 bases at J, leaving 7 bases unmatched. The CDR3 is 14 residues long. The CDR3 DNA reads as TGTGCCAGTAGTGACAGGGCGTCGGGCTATGGCTACACCTTC. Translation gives CASSDRASGYGYTF.

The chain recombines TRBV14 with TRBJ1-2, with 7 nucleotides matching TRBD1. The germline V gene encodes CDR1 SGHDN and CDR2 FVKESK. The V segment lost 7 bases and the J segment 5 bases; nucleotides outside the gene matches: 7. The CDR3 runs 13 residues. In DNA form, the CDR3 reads TGTGCCAGCACCCTGACAGGGTTATATGGCTACACCTTC. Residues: CASTLTGLYGYTF.

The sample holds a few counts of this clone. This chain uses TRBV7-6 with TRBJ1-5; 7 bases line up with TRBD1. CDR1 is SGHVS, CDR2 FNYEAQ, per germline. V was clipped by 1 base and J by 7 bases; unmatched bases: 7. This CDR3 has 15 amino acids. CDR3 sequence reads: CASSLGDSWGQPQHF. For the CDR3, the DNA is TGTGCCAGCAGCTTAGGGGACAGTTGGGGACAGCCCCAGCATTTT.

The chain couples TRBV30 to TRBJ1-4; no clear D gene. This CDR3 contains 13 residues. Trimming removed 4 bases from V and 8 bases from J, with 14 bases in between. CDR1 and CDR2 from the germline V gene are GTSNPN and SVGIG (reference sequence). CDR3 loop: CAWTLKGGEKLFF. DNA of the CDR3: TGTGCCTGGACCCTCAAGGGAGGGGAAAAACTGTTTTTT.

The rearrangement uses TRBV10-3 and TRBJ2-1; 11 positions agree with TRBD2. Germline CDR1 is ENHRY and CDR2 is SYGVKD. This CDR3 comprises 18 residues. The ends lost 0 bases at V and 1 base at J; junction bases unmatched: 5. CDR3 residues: CAISESEGLAESYNEQFF. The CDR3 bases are TGTGCCATCAGTGAGTCAGAGGGACTAGCGGAGTCCTACAATGAGCAGTTCTTC.

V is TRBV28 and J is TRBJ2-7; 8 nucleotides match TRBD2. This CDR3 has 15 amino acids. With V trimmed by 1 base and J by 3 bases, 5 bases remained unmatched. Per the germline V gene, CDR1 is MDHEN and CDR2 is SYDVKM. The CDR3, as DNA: TGTGCCAGCAGTTTATTGGCGGGAGGAAGCTACGAGCAGTACTTC. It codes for CASSLLAGGSYEQYF.

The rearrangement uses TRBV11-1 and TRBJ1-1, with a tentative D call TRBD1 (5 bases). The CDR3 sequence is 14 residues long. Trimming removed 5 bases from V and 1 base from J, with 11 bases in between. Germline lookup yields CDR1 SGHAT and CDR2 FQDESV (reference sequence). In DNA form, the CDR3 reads TGTGCCAGCAGCCCCTTGGGGGGGAACACTGAAGCTTTCTTT. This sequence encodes CASSPLGGNTEAFF.

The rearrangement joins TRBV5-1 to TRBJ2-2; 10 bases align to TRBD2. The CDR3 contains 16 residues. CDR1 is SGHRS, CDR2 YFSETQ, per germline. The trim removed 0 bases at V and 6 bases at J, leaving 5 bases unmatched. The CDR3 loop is CASSLAASGGAGELFF. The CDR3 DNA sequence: TGCGCCAGCAGCTTGGCTGCTAGCGGGGGCGCCGGGGAGCTGTTTTTT.

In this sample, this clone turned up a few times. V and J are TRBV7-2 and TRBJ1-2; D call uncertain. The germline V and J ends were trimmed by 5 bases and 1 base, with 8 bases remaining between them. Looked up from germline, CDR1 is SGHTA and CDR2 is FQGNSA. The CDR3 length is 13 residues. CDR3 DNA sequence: TGTGCCAGCAGCCGCGACAATAACTATGGCTACACCTTC. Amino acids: CASSRDNNYGYTF.

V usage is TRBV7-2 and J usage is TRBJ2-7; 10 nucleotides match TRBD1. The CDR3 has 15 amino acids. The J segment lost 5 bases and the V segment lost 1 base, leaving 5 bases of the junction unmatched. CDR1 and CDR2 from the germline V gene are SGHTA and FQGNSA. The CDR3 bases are TGTGCCAGCAGCTTAGGTGGGACAGGGGCCAACGAGCAGTACTTC. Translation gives CASSLGGTGANEQYF.

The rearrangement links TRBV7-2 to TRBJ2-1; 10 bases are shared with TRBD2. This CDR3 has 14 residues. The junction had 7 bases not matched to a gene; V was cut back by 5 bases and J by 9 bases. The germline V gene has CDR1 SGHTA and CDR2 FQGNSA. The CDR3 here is CASSRSGTSVEQFF. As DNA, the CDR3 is TGTGCCAGCAGCCGTTCCGGGACTAGCGTTGAGCAGTTCTTC. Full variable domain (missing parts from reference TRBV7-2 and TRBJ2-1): GAGVSQSPSNKVTEKGKDVELRCDPISGHTALYWYRQSLGQGLEFLIYFQGNSAPDKSGLPSDRFSAERTGGSVSTLTIQRTQQEDSAVYLCASSRSGTSVEQFFGPGTRLTVL.

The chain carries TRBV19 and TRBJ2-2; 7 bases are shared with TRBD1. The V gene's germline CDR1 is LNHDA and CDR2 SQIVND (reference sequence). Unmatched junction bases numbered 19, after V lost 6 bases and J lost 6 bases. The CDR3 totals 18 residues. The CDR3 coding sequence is TGTGCCAGTAGACCCCCTCCGCAGGGACAGAAATTTGCCGGGGAGCTGTTTTTT. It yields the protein CASRPPPQGQKFAGELFF.

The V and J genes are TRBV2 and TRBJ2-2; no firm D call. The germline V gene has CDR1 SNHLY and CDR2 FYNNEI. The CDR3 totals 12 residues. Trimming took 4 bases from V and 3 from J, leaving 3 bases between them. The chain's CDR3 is CASSADTGELFF. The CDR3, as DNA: TGTGCCAGCAGTGCCGACACCGGGGAGCTGTTTTTT.

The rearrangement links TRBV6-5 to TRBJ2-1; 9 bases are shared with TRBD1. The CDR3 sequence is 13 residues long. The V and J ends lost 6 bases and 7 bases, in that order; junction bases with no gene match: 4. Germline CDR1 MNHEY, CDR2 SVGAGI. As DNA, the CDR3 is TGTGCCAGCAGGAAAGACAGGGGGAATGAGCAGTTCTTC. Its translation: CASRKDRGNEQFF.

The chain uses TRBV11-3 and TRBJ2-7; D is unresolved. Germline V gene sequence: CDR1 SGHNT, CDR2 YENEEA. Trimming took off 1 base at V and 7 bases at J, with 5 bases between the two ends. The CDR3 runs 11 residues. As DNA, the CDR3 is TGTGCCAGCAGCTTAGCCCGGGAGCAGTACTTC. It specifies CASSLAREQYF.

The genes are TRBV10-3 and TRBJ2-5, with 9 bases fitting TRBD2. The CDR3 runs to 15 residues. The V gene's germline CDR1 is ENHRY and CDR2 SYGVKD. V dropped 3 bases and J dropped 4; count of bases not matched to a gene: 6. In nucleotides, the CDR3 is TGTGCCATCAGTGACCAGCTAGCGGGAAGAGAGACCCAGTACTTC. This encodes CAISDQLAGRETQYF.

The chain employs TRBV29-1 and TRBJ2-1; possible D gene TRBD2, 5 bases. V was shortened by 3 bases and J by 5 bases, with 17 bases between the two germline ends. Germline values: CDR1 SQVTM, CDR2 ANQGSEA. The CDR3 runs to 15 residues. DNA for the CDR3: TGCAGCGTTGACCTCTATGGGGAGTCTAACAATGAGCAGTTCTTC. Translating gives CSVDLYGESNNEQFF.

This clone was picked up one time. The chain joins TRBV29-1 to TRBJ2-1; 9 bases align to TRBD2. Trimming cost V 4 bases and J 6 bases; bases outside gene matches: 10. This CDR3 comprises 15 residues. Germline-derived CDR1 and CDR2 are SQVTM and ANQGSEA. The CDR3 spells CSVGGREGLRNEQFF. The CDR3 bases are TGCAGCGTTGGAGGGCGGGAGGGCCTCCGCAATGAGCAGTTCTTC.